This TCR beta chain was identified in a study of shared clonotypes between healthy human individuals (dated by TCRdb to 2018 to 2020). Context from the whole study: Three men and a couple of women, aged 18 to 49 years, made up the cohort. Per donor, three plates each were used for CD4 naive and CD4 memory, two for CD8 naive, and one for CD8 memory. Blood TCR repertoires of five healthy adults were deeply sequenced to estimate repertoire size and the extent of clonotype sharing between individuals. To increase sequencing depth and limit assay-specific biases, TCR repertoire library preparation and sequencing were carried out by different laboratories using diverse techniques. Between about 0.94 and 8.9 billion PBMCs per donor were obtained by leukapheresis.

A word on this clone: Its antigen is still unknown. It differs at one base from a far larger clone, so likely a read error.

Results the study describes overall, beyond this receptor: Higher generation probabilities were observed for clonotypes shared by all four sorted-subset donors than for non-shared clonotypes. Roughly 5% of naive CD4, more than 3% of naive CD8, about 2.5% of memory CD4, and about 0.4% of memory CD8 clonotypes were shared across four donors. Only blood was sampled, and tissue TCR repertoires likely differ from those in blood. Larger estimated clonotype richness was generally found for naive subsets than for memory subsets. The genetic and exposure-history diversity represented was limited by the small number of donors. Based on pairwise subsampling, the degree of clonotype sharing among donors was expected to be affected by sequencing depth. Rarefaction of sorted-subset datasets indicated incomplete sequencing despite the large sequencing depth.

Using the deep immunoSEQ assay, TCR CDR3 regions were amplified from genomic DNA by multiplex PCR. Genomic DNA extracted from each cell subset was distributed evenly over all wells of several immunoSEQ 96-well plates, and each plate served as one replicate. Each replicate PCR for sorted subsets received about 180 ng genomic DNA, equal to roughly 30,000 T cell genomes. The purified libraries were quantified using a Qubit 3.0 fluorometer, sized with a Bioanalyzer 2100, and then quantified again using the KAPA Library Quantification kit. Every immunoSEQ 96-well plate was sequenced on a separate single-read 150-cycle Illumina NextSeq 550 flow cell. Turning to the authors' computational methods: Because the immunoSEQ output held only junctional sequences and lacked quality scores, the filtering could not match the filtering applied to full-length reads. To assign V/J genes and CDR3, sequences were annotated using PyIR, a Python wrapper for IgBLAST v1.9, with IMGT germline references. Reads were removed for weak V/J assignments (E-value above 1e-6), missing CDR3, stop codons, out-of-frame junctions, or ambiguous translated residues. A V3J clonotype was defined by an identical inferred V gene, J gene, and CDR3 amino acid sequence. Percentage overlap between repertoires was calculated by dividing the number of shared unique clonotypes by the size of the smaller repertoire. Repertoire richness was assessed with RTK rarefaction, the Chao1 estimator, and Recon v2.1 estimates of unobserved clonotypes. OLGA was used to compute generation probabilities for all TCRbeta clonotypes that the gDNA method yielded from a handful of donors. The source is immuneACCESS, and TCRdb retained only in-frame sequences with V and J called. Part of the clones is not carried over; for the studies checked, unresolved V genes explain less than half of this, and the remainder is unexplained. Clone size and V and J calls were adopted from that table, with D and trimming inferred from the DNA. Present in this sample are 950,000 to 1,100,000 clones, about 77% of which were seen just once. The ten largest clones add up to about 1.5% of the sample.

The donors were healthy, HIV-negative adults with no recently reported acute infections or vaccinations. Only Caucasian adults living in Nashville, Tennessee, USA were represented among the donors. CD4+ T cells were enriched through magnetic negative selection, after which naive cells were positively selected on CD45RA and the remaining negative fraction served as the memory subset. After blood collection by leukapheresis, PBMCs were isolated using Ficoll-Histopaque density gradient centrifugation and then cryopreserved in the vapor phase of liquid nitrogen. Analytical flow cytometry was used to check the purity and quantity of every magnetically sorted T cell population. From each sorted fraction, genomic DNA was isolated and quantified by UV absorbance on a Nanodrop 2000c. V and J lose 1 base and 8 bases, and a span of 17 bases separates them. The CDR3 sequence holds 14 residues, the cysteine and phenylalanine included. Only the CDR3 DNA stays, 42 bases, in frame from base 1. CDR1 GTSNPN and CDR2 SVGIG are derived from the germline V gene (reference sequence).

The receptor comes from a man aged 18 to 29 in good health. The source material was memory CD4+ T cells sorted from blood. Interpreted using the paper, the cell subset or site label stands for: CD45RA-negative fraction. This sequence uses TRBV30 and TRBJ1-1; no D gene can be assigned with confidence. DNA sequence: TGTGCCTGGAGTGCCTTCGGGAGGTACAAAGAAGCTTTCTTT. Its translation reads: CAWSAFGRYKEAFF. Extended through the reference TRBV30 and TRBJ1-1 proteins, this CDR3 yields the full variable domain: SQTIHQWPATLVQPVGSPLSLECTVEGTSNPNLYWYRQAAGRGLQLLFYSVGIGQISSEVPQNLSASRPQDRQFILSSKKLLLSDSGFYLCAWSAFGRYKEAFFGQGTRLTVV.